This T cell receptor (beta chain) originates from a study of early T cells in non-severe SARS-CoV-2 infection (dated by TCRdb to the early 2020s). At the level of the whole study: TCR sequencing used bulk RNA from unsorted whole blood, so alpha and beta chains could not be paired. The study at large found these results: VDJdb matching was skewed toward anti-spike CD8 responses and likely underestimated virus-specific expansions by missing private and CD4 specificities.

This was a case-control study nested in a cohort of healthcare workers in London, UK, who had nasopharyngeal swab PCR tests and blood samples taken every week. Between 23 and 31 March 2020, the week of the UK lockdown, healthcare workers were enrolled and then followed up weekly for as long as 16 weeks. This clonotype was observed at least ten times. Which antigen it targets is not known. Base qualities were left out, and no much larger clone turns up one base away. The method was 5' RACE. Sequencer: NextSeq 500. The TCR library protocol attached unique molecular identifiers to individual cDNA molecules to correct for sequencing error and PCR bias. Both TCR alpha and beta chains were sequenced, and tight co-correlation was observed between alpha and beta sequence abundances in each sample. The published analysis was carried out like this. Decombinator V4 was used to annotate the V gene, J gene and CDR3 of the TCR sequences. TCRs were defined as expanded if a significant change between any two time points was detected under a Poisson model with p below 0.0001. Abundances of TCRs were expressed as counts per million after normalisation to the total number of TCRs sequenced in each sample. MAIT TCRs were defined by TRAV1-2 paired with TRAJ12, TRAJ20 or TRAJ33, and iNKT TCRs by TRAV10 paired with TRAJ18. VDJdb, accessed 1 November 2021, was searched for CMV, EBV and SARS-CoV-2 annotated TCRs, with TCRs annotated for multiple antigens excluded. TCRdb itself trimmed the public reads at Q25 with fastp, ran MiXCR and retained productive beta chains. For every CDR3 protein sequence, its rows merge into one entry that carries the most common genes and DNA. The V and J calls were determined by TCRdb, not by the authors. This sample lists 25,000 to 35,000 distinct CDR3 sequences; around 5% were detected once. The top ten clonotypes cover over 2.5% of the sample.

Trimming leaves V shorter by 5 bases and J shorter by 2 bases, with the junction holding 9 bases beyond the gene matches. The germline V gene sets CDR1 to MDHEN and CDR2 to SYDVKM. The CDR3 holds 17 amino acids from the cysteine to the phenylalanine. Only the CDR3 DNA stays, 51 bases, in frame from base 1. This clonotype was obtained from an adult who was a healthcare worker with PCR-confirmed SARS-CoV-2 infection or an uninfected control (not recorded which). Sequenced material: whole blood. The sequence joins TRBV28 to TRBJ2-3; 11 central nucleotides agree with TRBD2. The DNA sequence is TGTGCCAGCAGTCCAACTAGCGGGGGACAATTCACAGATACGCAGTATTTT. This gives the protein CASSPTSGGQFTDTQYF.